Below, one T cell receptor beta chain is given with its context. What it recognizes is unknown. Germline-derived CDR1 and CDR2 are WNHNN and SYGVQD (reference sequence). The germline V and J ends were trimmed by 0 bases and 5 bases, with 7 bases remaining between them. The CDR3 is 13 residues long. During the collection period, no donor immune events like infections were recorded. These data belong to a study of identifying expanded T cells in peripheral blood. Overall study findings and caveats: Variance in clone template counts between approximately two-week samples significantly increased with total template count across all healthy donors.

Some clones are missing from TCRdb's copy, which holds only in-frame ones; the method was immunoSEQ multiplex PCR. The repertoire holds roughly 100,000 clones, roughly 88% seen once, with around an eighth in the top ten. The gene calls are TRBV10-1 and TRBJ2-5; D call uncertain. Sequencing input: blood. This receptor was identified in a person aged 18 to 70 in good health. CDR3 amino acids: CASSESSRETQYF. The CDR3 DNA reads as TGCGCCAGCAGTGAGTCTAGTCGGGAGACCCAGTACTTC.